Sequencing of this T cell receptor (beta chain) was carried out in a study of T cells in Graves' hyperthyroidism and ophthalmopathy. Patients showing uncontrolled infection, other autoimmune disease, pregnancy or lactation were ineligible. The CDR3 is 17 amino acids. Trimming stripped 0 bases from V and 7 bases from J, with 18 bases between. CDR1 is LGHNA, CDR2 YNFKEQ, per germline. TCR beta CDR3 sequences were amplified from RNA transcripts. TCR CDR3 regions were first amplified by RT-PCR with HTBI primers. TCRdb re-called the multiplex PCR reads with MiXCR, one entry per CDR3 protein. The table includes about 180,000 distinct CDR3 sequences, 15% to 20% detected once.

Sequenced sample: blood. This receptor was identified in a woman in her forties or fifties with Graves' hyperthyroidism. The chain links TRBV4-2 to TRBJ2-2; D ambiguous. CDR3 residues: CASSQDLAGAASGELFF. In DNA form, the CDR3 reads TGTGCCAGCAGCCAAGATCTGGCTGGTGCGGCGAGCGGGGAGCTGTTTTTT.